The entry below describes one T cell receptor beta chain. The target antigen is unknown. Per germline, CDR1 DFQATT and CDR2 SNEGSKA (reference sequence). V gave up 3 bases and J gave up 0 bases, with 7 bases separating them. This CDR3 is built from 13 residues. This sample is drawn from a study of T-cell reconstitution after alpha-beta-depleted transplantation in children. Study outcomes and limitations: Several hundred expanded graft clones reportedly supplied alpha-beta T cells about two months after transplant.

Using unique molecular identifiers, the investigators prepared the TCRbeta library. TCRdb used MiXCR to reprocess the PCR reads, holding one entry per CDR3 protein. Among around 960,000 distinct CDR3 sequences, around 30% were seen once, and the ten largest hold 28%. The sample in question was PBMCs, mostly from graft donor cells, obtained 360 days after TCRalphabeta/CD19-depleted stem cell transplant. The source is a boy younger than two who had a stem cell transplant for SCID, so the T cells may come from the graft donor. The V gene is TRBV20-1, the J gene TRBJ2-3; D may be TRBD1 (5 bases). The CDR3 coding sequence is TGCAGTGCTAGCGCAGGGAGCACAGATACGCAGTATTTT. The encoded protein is CSASAGSTDTQYF.